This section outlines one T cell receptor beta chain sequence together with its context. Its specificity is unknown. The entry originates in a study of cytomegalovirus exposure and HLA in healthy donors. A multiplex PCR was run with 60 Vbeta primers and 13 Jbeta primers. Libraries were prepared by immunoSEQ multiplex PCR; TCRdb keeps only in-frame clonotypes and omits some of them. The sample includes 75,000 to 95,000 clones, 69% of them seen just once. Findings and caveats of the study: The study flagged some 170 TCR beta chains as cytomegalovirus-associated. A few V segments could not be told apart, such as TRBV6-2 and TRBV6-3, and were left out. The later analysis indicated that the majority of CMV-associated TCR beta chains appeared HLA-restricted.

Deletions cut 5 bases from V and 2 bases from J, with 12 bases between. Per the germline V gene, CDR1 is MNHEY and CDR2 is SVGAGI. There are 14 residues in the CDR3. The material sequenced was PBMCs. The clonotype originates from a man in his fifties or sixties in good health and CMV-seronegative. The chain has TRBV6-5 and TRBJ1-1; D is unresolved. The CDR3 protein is CASSHDRLNTEAFF. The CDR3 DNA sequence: TGTGCCAGCAGTCACGATAGACTAAACACTGAAGCTTTCTTT.